The 31 T cell receptor beta chains listed next were all sequenced from one sample in a study of read filtering for tumor transcriptome and immune sequencing. Molecular barcoded adaptors covering alpha/delta and beta/gamma chains were used on roughly 370 ng RNA. Each CDR3 protein gets one entry after TCRdb re-called the reads with MiXCR. This table has about 86,000 distinct CDR3 sequences, 12% appearing once. Specimen: a population of CD138-negative cells sorted from bone marrow. Every receptor here comes from a donor aged 40 or over with multiple myeloma.

There are a few counts of this clonotype. The chain links TRBV14 to TRBJ2-2; weak D call: TRBD2 (6 bases). Germline CDR1 and CDR2: SGHDN and FVKESK. The CDR3 has 13 amino acids. V gave up 0 bases and J gave up 9 bases, with 8 bases separating them. CDR3 sequence reads: CASSQERDWELFF. In DNA form, the CDR3 reads TGTGCCAGCAGCCAAGAGAGGGACTGGGAGCTGTTTTTT.

This clonotype appeared many times. The rearrangement links TRBV7-9 to TRBJ2-5; D not certain. The V gene's germline CDR1 is SEHNR and CDR2 FQNEAQ (reference sequence). The CDR3 is made up of 12 amino acids. The V end lost 5 bases, the J end lost 5 bases, and 9 bases lay between the germline ends. This CDR3 is CASSRDVETQYF. The CDR3 region has the DNA TGTGCCAGCAGCCGCGACGTGGAGACCCAGTACTTC.

This clonotype was seen ten or more times. V is TRBV7-9 and J is TRBJ2-5, with D possibly matching TRBD2 (7 bases). The V gene lost 3 bases and the J gene lost 5 bases, with 13 bases spanning the gap. CDR3 size: 14 residues. Per the germline V gene, CDR1 is SEHNR and CDR2 is FQNEAQ (reference sequence). Written as DNA, the CDR3 is TGTGCCAGCAGCTTGGCGGGGGCAAGGGAGACCCAGTACTTC. It encodes CASSLAGARETQYF.

Turning to this clonotype: A much larger clone differs by one base, so this may be a read error. The chain recombines TRBV4-1 with TRBJ1-1, with no clear D. V was cut by 1 base and J by 4 bases, with 16 bases left in between. The CDR3 consists of 16 residues. Germline V lookup: CDR1 MGHRA, CDR2 YSYEKL. CDR3 DNA sequence: TGCGCCAGCAGCCAAGTGAACGTGGGGTTTTCCACTGAAGCTTTCTTT. Protein: CASSQVNVGFSTEAFF.

This clonotype has only a few counts. The rearrangement joins TRBV20-1 to TRBJ2-1; no firm D call. There are 15 residues in the CDR3. Trimming stripped 6 bases from V and 2 bases from J, with 17 bases between. Germline V CDR1 and CDR2: DFQATT, SNEGSKA (reference sequence). Here the CDR3 DNA reads TGCAGTGCCACCGGACCGTCTCGTACCTACAATGAGCAGTTCTTC. Amino acid sequence: CSATGPSRTYNEQFF.

A few counts support this clonotype. A much larger clone differs from this one at a single base, so this may be a read error. V is TRBV6-2 or TRBV6-3 and J is TRBJ2-5; 14 positions match TRBD2. From germline, CDR1 is MNHEY and CDR2 SVGEGT. The CDR3 extends over 18 amino acids. Trimming at V came to 5 bases and at J to 4 bases, leaving 12 bases not matched to a gene. The CDR3 DNA is TGTGCCAGCAGTCGACGACTAGCGGGAGGGCCGGGCCGAGAGACCCAGTACTTC. Amino acid sequence: CASSRRLAGGPGRETQYF.

This clonotype has ten or more counts. V and J are TRBV5-1 and TRBJ2-3; 7 nucleotides agree with TRBD2. Trimming cost V 0 bases and J 4 bases; bases outside gene matches: 8. The CDR3 extends over 16 amino acids. In germline, CDR1 is SGHRS, CDR2 YFSETQ. CDR3 protein: CASSLALAAAADTQYF. The CDR3 DNA sequence: TGCGCCAGCAGCTTGGCGCTAGCGGCCGCCGCAGATACGCAGTATTTT.

This clonotype was seen many times. The J gene is TRBJ2-1, the V gene TRBV29-1; TRBD1 aligns across 7 bases. V shed 4 bases, J shed 8 bases, and the junction held 11 bases outside the gene matches. From germline, CDR1 is SQVTM and CDR2 ANQGSEA. The CDR3 is 14 amino acids. The CDR3 nucleotides are TGCAGCGTTGCCAGGACAGGTGCTACGGATGAGCAGTTCTTC. Its protein product is CSVARTGATDEQFF.

This clonotype was found many times. V is TRBV6-5 and J is TRBJ2-1; 11 bases map to TRBD2. The ends lost 6 bases at V and 5 bases at J; junction bases unmatched: 9. The CDR3 runs 16 residues. CDR1 is MNHEY and CDR2 is SVGAGI in the germline V gene. Here the CDR3 DNA reads TGTGCCAGCAGGACCCTGGGACTAGCGGAAAACAATGAGCAGTTCTTC. Translating it yields CASRTLGLAENNEQFF.

This clonotype occurred many times. The rearrangement uses TRBV5-1 and TRBJ2-1; possibly TRBD2 for D (6 bases). Germline assignment: CDR1 SGHRS and CDR2 YFSETQ. Trimming took off 6 bases at V and 6 bases at J, with 19 bases between the two ends. This CDR3 has 15 amino acids. As DNA, the CDR3 is TGCGCCAGCAAGGTGAGACCTTCGGGAGCCAATGAGCAGTTCTTC. Translated: CASKVRPSGANEQFF. Full variable domain (rest looked up from reference TRBV5-1 and TRBJ2-1): KAGVTQTPRYLIKTRGQQVTLSCSPISGHRSVSWYQQTPGQGLQFLFEYFSETQRNKGNFPGRFSGRQFSNSRSEMNVSTLELGDSALYLCASKVRPSGANEQFFGPGTRLTVL.

Worth noting for this clonotype: Only one base separates this from a far larger clonotype, so it likely reflects a read error. V is TRBV5-1 and J is TRBJ1-4; TRBD1 is a possible D gene (6 bases). Matching the DNA end better, TRBJ2-3 makes the J call doubtful. The germline gives CDR1 SGHRS, CDR2 YFSETQ. The CDR3 contains 15 residues. In nucleotides, the CDR3 is TGCGCCAGCAGCGAACAGGGACATGGCGCAGATACGCAGTATTTT. It yields the protein CASSEQGHGADTQYF.

This clonotype was observed at least ten times. This chain connects TRBV4-1 to TRBJ2-1; a weak D match, TRBD2 (6 bases). The V gene lost 4 bases and the J gene lost 4 bases, with 14 bases spanning the gap. CDR3 length: 15 residues. Germline V gene data show CDR1 as MGHRA and CDR2 as YSYEKL. CDR3 nucleotide sequence: TGCGCCAGCAGCCCCCTGGGGCGGGATTACAATGAGCAGTTCTTC. This translates into CASSPLGRDYNEQFF.

This clonotype was counted once. A read error may explain this, as a much larger clone is one base away. Since no conserved phenylalanine or tryptophan closes the CDR3, a read error is the likely cause. The chain uses TRBV6-5 and TRBJ2-7; D gene ambiguous. CDR1 MNHEY and CDR2 SVGAGI come from the germline V gene. V lost 0 bases, J lost 1 base, and 7 bases lay in between. The CDR3 length is 14 residues. The CDR3 sequence is CASSYSPLSYEQYY. The CDR3 region has the DNA TGTGCCAGCAGTTACTCTCCTCTTTCCTACGAGCAGTACTAC.

This clonotype was seen at least ten times. The V and J genes are TRBV5-5 and TRBJ2-1; D remains unclear. The V end was cut by 4 bases, the J end by 1 base, with 6 bases between. This CDR3 contains 13 residues. Germline-derived CDR1 and CDR2 are SGHKS and YYEKEE (reference sequence). In nucleotides, the CDR3 is TGTGCCAGCAGCCCGCGGTCCTACAATGAGCAGTTCTTC. Amino acid sequence: CASSPRSYNEQFF.

In its sample, this clonotype was seen many times. The chain recombines TRBV20-1 with TRBJ2-3; 7 bases align to TRBD2. The CDR3 is 17 amino acids. Trimming at V came to 6 bases and at J to 2 bases, leaving 17 bases not matched to a gene. Per the germline V gene, CDR1 is DFQATT and CDR2 is SNEGSKA (reference sequence). This CDR3 reads CSATERGLAELTDTQYF. The CDR3 DNA sequence: TGCAGTGCAACCGAGAGGGGTCTAGCGGAACTCACAGATACGCAGTATTTT.

This clonotype was detected many times. This chain joins TRBV7-3 and TRBJ1-6; 8 nucleotides agree with TRBD1. Unmatched junction bases numbered 8, after V lost 4 bases and J lost 9 bases. The germline V gene encodes CDR1 SGHTA and CDR2 FQGTGA. This CDR3 has 15 residues. The CDR3 protein is CASSSGQARSSPLHF. Written as DNA, the CDR3 is TGTGCCAGCAGCTCGGGACAGGCGAGGAGTTCACCCCTCCACTTT.

This clonotype was seen at least ten times. The CDR3 coding sequence is TGTGCCAGCAGCCCCTCAGGCATAGCGGGAGTACAGTACTTC. It is translated as CASSPSGIAGVQYF. J is TRBJ2-7 and V is TRBV7-2, with 9 bases identical to TRBD2. The CDR3 loop spans 14 amino acids. Germline lookup yields CDR1 SGHTA and CDR2 FQGNSA. Unmatched junction bases numbered 12, after V lost 5 bases and J lost 10 bases.

This clonotype showed up just a few times. A much larger clonotype is one base distant, so this may be a read error. The chain recombines TRBV21-1 with TRBJ2-4. TRBV21-1 is marked as a pseudogene. The CDR3 has 15 residues. The CDR3 region has the DNA TGTGCCCGCACCCCGACTCATCTCTGGGGAAACATTCAGTACTTC. Translation gives CARTPTHLWGNIQYF.

This clonotype was seen repeatedly, ten times or more. This chain links TRBV4-1 with TRBJ2-4, with 9 bases matching TRBD1. CDR3 length equals 16 residues. The junction had 10 bases not matched to a gene; V was cut back by 3 bases and J by 7 bases. Looked up from germline, CDR1 is MGHRA and CDR2 is YSYEKL. The CDR3: CASSQNRGLETNIQYF. The CDR3 DNA sequence: TGCGCCAGCAGCCAGAACAGGGGGCTGGAGACGAACATTCAGTACTTC.

This clonotype was found many times. This chain joins TRBV5-4 and TRBJ2-1; TRBD2 matches 10 bases. V lost 0 bases, J lost 9 bases, and 6 bases stayed unmatched. Germline V CDR1 and CDR2: SGHNT, YYREEE (reference sequence). There are 15 residues in the CDR3. The DNA of the CDR3 is TGTGCCAGCAGCTTGGATAGCGGGAGGTTTACTGAGCAGTTCTTC. Translating gives CASSLDSGRFTEQFF.

This clonotype came up many times. The chain carries TRBV27 and TRBJ1-1, with D hard to call. The CDR3 loop spans 13 amino acids. Germline-derived CDR1 and CDR2 are MNHEY and SMNVEV (reference sequence). Trimming removed 6 bases from V and 0 bases from J, with 8 bases in between. As DNA, the CDR3 is TGTGCCAGCAGAAACGACCTGAACACTGAAGCTTTCTTT. It yields the protein CASRNDLNTEAFF.

This clonotype was counted between two and nine times. This chain uses TRBV12-3 or TRBV12-4 with TRBJ2-1, with 14 positions matching TRBD2. The CDR3 is made up of 17 amino acids. J lost 2 bases, V lost 7 bases, and 7 bases had no gene match. Written as DNA, the CDR3 is TGTGCCAGCACTCCCCCGGGACTAGCGGGAGCCTACAATGAGCAGTTCTTC. Amino acid sequence: CASTPPGLAGAYNEQFF.

This clonotype showed up many times. The chain couples TRBV7-9 to TRBJ1-1, with D unresolved. V lost 6 bases to trimming and J lost 0 bases, with 8 bases between them. The CDR3 extends over 13 amino acids. The germline CDR1 and CDR2 sequences are SEHNR and FQNEAQ (reference sequence). CDR3 DNA: TGTGCCAGCAGTTACACCATGAACACTGAAGCTTTCTTT. Amino acid sequence: CASSYTMNTEAFF.

In its sample, this clonotype was seen many times. The CDR3 bases are TGCGCCAGCAGCTTACGTGGTGGGGGACCGAATACTGAAGCTTTCTTT. Its translation: CASSLRGGGPNTEAFF. The chain joins TRBV5-1 to TRBJ1-1; D is possibly TRBD1 (5 bases). From germline, CDR1 is SGHRS and CDR2 YFSETQ. This CDR3 has 16 amino acids. Trimming shortened V by 2 bases and J by 5 bases, and 19 bases separated the two germline ends.

This clonotype was detected many times. V is TRBV5-1 and J is TRBJ2-1; 11 bases map to TRBD2. V shed 1 base and J 6 bases; nucleotides not matched to a gene: 12. The CDR3 consists of 18 residues. Per germline, CDR1 SGHRS and CDR2 YFSETQ. The CDR3 DNA sequence: TGCGCCAGCAGCTTGCCCCCTAGTGGGCTAGCGGGAGGCAATGAGCAGTTCTTC. Protein sequence: CASSLPPSGLAGGNEQFF.

This clonotype was found many times. The CDR3 region is CAISESGRNTEAFF. CDR3 DNA sequence: TGTGCCATCAGTGAGTCGGGGAGGAACACTGAAGCTTTCTTT. The chain combines TRBV10-3 with TRBJ1-1; D is undetermined. The CDR3 totals 14 residues. The V gene lost 0 bases and the J gene lost 1 base, with 6 bases spanning the gap. CDR1 is ENHRY, CDR2 SYGVKD, per germline.

This clonotype was counted ten times or more. This sequence joins TRBV7-9 and TRBJ2-7, with 7 bases fitting TRBD1. V dropped 5 bases and J dropped 7; count of bases not matched to a gene: 20. The germline CDR1 and CDR2 sequences are SEHNR and FQNEAQ (reference sequence). There are 17 residues in the CDR3. Here the CDR3 reads CASSRSAAGTDLREQYF. Here the CDR3 DNA reads TGTGCCAGCAGCCGTAGCGCCGCCGGGACAGACCTACGGGAGCAGTACTTC.

This clonotype has ten or more counts. This chain links TRBV24-1 with TRBJ2-3; D is uncertain. Germline lookup yields CDR1 KGHDR and CDR2 SFDVKD. The CDR3 covers 13 residues. The V gene lost 4 bases and the J gene lost 2 bases, with 6 bases spanning the gap. This chain's CDR3 is CATSDPPTDTQYF. The DNA for the CDR3 is TGTGCCACCAGTGACCCCCCCACAGATACGCAGTATTTT.

This clonotype was counted ten times or more. The J gene is TRBJ2-7, the V gene TRBV29-1; 7 positions match TRBD1. The V and J ends lost 6 bases and 6 bases, in that order; junction bases with no gene match: 8. This CDR3 region has 12 residues. Germline CDR1 is SQVTM and CDR2 is ANQGSEA. CDR3 coding DNA: TGCAGCGTCGGGGACAGAGGGTCCGAGCAGTACTTC. Protein: CSVGDRGSEQYF.

This clonotype was counted ten times or more. The chain has TRBV20-1 and TRBJ2-5, with 8 bases fitting TRBD2. The CDR3 sequence is 17 residues long. The J segment lost 3 bases and the V segment lost 2 bases, leaving 14 bases of the junction unmatched. Germline assignment: CDR1 DFQATT and CDR2 SNEGSKA (reference sequence). This chain's CDR3 is CSARSQRESGLKETQYF. The CDR3 region has the DNA TGCAGTGCTAGAAGTCAGCGGGAGTCTGGGTTGAAAGAGACCCAGTACTTC.

Note on this clonotype: Being one base from a much bigger clone, this may be a read error. The chain uses TRBV7-6 and TRBJ1-2; D perhaps matches TRBD1 (6 bases). Germline V gene sequence: CDR1 SGHVS, CDR2 FNYEAQ. The CDR3 is made up of 16 amino acids. CDR3 in DNA: TGTTCCAGCAGCTTATCTGGGGGCTGGAGTAACTATGGCTACACCTTC. Translated: CSSSLSGGWSNYGYTF.